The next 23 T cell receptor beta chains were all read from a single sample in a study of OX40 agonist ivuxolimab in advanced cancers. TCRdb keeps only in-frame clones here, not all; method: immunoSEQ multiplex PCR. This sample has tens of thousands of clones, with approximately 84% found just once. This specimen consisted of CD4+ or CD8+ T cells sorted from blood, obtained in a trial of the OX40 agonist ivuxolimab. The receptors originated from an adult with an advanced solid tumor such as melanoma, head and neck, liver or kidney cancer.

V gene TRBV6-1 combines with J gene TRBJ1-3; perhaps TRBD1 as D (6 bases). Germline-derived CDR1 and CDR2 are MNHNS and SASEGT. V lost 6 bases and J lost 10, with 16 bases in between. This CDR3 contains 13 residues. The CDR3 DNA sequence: TGTGCCAGCAGCGAGATCGGGGGGCGGACCATATATTTT. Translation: CASSEIGGRTIYF.

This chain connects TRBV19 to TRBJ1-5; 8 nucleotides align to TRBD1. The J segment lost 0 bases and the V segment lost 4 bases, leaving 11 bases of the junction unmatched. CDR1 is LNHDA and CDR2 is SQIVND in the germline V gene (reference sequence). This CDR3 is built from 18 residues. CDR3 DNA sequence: TGTGCCAGTAGTAAAAGGACAGGGCTCGGGAATAGCAATCAGCCCCAGCATTTT. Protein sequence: CASSKRTGLGNSNQPQHF.

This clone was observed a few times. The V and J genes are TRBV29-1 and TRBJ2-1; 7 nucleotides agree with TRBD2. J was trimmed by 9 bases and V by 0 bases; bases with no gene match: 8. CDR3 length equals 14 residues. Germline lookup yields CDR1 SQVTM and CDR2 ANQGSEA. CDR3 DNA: TGCAGCGTTGAAGATCAGCGGGGAGGGGTTGAGCAGTTCTTC. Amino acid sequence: CSVEDQRGGVEQFF.

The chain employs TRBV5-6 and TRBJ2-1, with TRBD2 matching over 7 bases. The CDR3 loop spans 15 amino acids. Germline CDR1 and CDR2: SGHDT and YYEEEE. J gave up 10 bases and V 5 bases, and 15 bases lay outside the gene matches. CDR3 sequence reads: CASSLGASSGGEQFF. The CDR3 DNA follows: TGTGCCAGCAGTCTGGGAGCTAGCTCCGGGGGGGAGCAGTTCTTC.

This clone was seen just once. CDR3 DNA: TGTGCCAGCAGCGTACAGGGGCAAAGAAATTCACCCCTCCACTTT. Protein sequence: CASSVQGQRNSPLHF. The gene calls are TRBV7-9 and TRBJ1-6; the match to TRBD1 covers 7 bases. Losses at the gene ends were 5 bases for V and 7 bases for J; bases not matched to a gene: 8. The CDR3 loop spans 15 amino acids. The germline CDR1 and CDR2 sequences are SEHNR and FQNEAQ (reference sequence).

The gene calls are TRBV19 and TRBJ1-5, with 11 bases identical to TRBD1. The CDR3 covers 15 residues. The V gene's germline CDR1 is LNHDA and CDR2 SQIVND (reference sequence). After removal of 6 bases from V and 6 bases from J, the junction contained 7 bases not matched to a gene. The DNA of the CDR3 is TGTGCCAGTAGCGCCTCCGGGACAGGGGGTCAGCCCCAGCATTTT. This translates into CASSASGTGGQPQHF.

CDR3 amino acids: CAWSVGAGGTYEQYF. The CDR3 region has the DNA TGTGCCTGGAGTGTAGGGGCGGGAGGAACCTACGAGCAGTACTTC. This chain joins TRBV30 and TRBJ2-5, with 8 bases fitting TRBD2. The DNA end lines up better with TRBJ2-7; the J call may be wrong. CDR1 and CDR2 from the germline V gene are GTSNPN and SVGIG (reference sequence). The CDR3 covers 15 residues.

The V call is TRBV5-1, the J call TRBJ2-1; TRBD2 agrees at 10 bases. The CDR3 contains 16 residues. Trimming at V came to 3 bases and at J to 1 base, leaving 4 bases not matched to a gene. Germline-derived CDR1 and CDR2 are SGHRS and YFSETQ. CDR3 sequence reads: CASSSLAGASYNEQFF. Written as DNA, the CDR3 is TGCGCCAGCAGCTCCCTAGCGGGGGCGTCCTACAATGAGCAGTTCTTC.

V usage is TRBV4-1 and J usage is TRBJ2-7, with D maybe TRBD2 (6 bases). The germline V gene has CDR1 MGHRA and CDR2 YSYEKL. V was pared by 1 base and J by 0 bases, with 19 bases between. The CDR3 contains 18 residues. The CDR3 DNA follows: TGCGCCAGCAGCCAAGCTCACTCACTTACCGGGGGCTCCTACGAGCAGTACTTC. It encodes CASSQAHSLTGGSYEQYF.

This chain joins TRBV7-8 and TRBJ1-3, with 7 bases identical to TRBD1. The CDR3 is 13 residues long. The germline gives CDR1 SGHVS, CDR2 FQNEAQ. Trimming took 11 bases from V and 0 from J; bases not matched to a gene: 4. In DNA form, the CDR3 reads TGTGCCGCAGGGGGGTCCTCTGGAAACACCATATATTTT. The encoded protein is CAAGGSSGNTIYF.

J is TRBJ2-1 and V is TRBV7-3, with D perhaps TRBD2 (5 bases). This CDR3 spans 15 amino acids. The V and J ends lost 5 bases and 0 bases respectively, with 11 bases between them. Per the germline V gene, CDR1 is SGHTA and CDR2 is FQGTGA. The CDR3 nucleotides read TGTGCCAGCAGCCTAAGCGGCGGCTCCTACAATGAGCAGTTCTTC. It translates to CASSLSGGSYNEQFF.

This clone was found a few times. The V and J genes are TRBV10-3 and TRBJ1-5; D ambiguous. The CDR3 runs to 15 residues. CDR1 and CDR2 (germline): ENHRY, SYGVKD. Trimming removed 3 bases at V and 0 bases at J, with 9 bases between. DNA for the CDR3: TGTGCCATCAGTGAAAGCATCCATAGCAATCAGCCCCAGCATTTT. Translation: CAISESIHSNQPQHF.

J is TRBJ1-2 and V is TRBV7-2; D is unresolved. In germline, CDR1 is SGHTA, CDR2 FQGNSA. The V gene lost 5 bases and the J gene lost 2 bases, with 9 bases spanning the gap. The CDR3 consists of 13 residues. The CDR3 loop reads CASSPGRNYGYTF. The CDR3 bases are TGTGCCAGCAGCCCTGGACGGAACTATGGCTACACCTTC.

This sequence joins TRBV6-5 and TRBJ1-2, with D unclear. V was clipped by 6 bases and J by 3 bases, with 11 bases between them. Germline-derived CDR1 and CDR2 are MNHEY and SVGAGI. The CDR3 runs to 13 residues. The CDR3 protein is CASSLLGHYGYTF. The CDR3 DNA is TGTGCCAGCAGCCTATTGGGTCACTATGGCTACACCTTC.

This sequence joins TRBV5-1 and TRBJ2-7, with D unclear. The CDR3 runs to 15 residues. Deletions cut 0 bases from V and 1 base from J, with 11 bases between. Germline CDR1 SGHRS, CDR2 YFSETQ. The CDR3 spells CASSLEFELSYEQYF. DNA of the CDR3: TGCGCCAGCAGCTTGGAGTTCGAACTATCCTACGAGCAGTACTTC.

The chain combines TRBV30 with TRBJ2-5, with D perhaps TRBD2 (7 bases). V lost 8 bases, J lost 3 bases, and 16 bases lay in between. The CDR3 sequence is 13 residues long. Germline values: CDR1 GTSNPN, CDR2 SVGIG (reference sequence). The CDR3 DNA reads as TGTGCCGGGGGGGGGCAAGCCGAAGAGACCCAGTACTTC. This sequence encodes CAGGGQAEETQYF.

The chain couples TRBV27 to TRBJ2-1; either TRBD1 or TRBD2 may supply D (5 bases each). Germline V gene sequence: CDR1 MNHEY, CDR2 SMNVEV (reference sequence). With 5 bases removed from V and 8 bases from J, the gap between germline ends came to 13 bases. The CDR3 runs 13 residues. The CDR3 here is CASSPWDLHEQFF. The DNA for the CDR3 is TGTGCCAGCAGTCCCTGGGACCTTCATGAGCAGTTCTTC.

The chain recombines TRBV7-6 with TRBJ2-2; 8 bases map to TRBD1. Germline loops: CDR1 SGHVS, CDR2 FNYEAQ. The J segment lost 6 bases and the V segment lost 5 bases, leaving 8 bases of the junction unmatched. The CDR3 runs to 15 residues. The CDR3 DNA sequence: TGTGCCAGCAGCCTACAGGGGGAACTTCCCGGGGAGCTGTTTTTT. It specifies CASSLQGELPGELFF.

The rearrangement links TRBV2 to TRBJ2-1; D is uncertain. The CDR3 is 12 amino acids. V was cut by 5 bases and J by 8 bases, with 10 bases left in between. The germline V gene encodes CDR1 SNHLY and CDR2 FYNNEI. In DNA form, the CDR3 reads TGTGCCAGCAGTTTAGATTCCGATGAGCAGTTCTTC. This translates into CASSLDSDEQFF.

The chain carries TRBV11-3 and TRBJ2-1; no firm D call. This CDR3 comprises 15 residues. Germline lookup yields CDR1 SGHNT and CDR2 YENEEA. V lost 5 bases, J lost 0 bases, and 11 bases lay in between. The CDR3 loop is CASSPLTSSYNEQFF. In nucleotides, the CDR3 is TGTGCCAGCAGCCCCCTGACCAGCTCCTACAATGAGCAGTTCTTC.

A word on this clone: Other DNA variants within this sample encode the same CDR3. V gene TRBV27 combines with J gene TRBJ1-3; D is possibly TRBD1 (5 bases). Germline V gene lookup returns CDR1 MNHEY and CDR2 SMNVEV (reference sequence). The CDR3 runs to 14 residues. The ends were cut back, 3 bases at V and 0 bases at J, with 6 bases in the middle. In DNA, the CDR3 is TGTGCCAGCAGTTTGAGGGGCTCTGGAAACACCATATATTTT. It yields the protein CASSLRGSGNTIYF.

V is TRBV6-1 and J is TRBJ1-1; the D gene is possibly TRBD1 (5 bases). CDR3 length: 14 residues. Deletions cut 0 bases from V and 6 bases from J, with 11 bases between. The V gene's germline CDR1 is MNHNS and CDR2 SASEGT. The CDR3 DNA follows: TGTGCCAGCAGTGAAGCGCGGGGCGGGGCTGAAGCTTTCTTT. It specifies CASSEARGGAEAFF.

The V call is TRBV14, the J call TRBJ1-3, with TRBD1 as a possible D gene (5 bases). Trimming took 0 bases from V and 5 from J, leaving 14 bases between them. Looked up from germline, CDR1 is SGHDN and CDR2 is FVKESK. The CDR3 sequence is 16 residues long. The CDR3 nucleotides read TGTGCCAGCAGCCAAGATCGGAACAGGCGGAGAAACACCATATATTTT. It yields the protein CASSQDRNRRRNTIYF.